One sample yielded the 4 T cell receptor beta chains listed below, sequenced in a study of PD-1 blockade in classical Hodgkin lymphoma. Described time point: cycle 4 day 1 (C4D1), after five to seven weeks of nivolumab. All the patients suffered relapse after autologous stem cell transplantation, and brentuximab vedotin exposure differed. Profiled with immunoSEQ multiplex PCR; TCRdb holds only in-frame clones, not every one. The top ten hold approximately 10% of the sample, which has tens of thousands of clones, about 90% seen once. This specimen consisted of peripheral blood mononuclear cells (PBMCs), obtained before the fourth cycle of nivolumab. These receptor sequences come from a human donor with classical Hodgkin lymphoma.

The gene calls are TRBV5-1 and TRBJ2-1, with D perhaps matching TRBD1 or TRBD2 (5 bases each). This CDR3 is 13 amino acids long. V shed 4 bases and J shed 7 bases, with 12 bases lying between them. Germline V gene lookup returns CDR1 SGHRS and CDR2 YFSETQ. The CDR3 nucleotides are TGCGCCAGCAGCAATGCCGGGGCGAATGAGCAGTTCTTC. It encodes CASSNAGANEQFF.

The chain is built from TRBV27 and TRBJ1-1; 7 bases fit TRBD1. The V gene end was trimmed by 7 bases and the J gene end by 5 bases; junction bases not matched to a gene: 10. The CDR3 contains 14 residues. Germline CDR1 and CDR2: MNHEY and SMNVEV (reference sequence). CDR3 in amino acids: CASNYRGGGTEAFF. CDR3 bases: TGTGCCAGCAACTACAGGGGAGGAGGGACTGAAGCTTTCTTT.

The chain combines TRBV2 with TRBJ2-2, with TRBD1 matching 10 bases. V gave up 6 bases and J gave up 3 bases; unmatched junction bases: 1. Germline V gene lookup returns CDR1 SNHLY and CDR2 FYNNEI. CDR3 length: 14 residues. CDR3 amino acids: CASSGTGDTGELFF. In nucleotides, the CDR3 is TGTGCCAGCAGCGGGACAGGGGACACCGGGGAGCTGTTTTTT.

DNA for the CDR3: TGTGCCATCAGAGGGCCGCCCCTGACAGGGGGAACGTCCTCCTACAATGAGCAGTTCTTC. Translation: CAIRGPPLTGGTSSYNEQFF. V gene TRBV10-3 combines with J gene TRBJ2-1, with TRBD1 identical over 9 bases. Germline CDR1 and CDR2: ENHRY and SYGVKD. J lost 0 bases, V lost 6 bases, and 18 bases had no gene match. The CDR3 length is 20 residues.